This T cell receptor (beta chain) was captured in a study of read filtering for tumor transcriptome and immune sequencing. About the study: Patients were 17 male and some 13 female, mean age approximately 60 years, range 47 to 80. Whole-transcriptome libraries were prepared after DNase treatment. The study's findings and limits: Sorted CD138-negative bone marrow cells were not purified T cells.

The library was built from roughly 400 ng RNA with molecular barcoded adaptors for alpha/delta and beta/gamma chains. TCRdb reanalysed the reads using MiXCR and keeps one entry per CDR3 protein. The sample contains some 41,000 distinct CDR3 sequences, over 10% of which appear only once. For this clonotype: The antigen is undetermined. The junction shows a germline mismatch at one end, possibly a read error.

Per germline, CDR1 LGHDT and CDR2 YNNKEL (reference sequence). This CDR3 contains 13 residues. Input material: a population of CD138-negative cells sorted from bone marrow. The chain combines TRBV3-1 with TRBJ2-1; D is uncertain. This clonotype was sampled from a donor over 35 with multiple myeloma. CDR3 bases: TGTGTCAGCAGCCAGGAATTTCCGGGTGAGCAGTTCTTC. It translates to CVSSQEFPGEQFF.